This record looks at one TCR beta chain sequence and its context. These data are taken from a study of blood T cell repertoires in COVID-19. Study details: COVID-19 samples collected from the United States, Italy and Spain covered acute and convalescent phases. The analysed material was cDNA or gDNA that came from T cells, B-cell-depleted T cells, or PBMCs.

This CDR3 is 16 amino acids long. The V gene's germline CDR1 is SGHRS and CDR2 YFSETQ. V shed 4 bases, J shed 1 base, and the junction held 8 bases outside the gene matches. Sequenced by immunoSEQ multiplex PCR; TCRdb stores in-frame clones only, minus some. The repertoire consists of under 100,000 clones, with almost 95% occurring once and the leading ten covering about 5.9%. Sequenced: peripheral blood. The gene calls are TRBV5-1 and TRBJ1-5, with 7 bases that match TRBD1. This receptor was identified in a woman aged 55-70 years with active COVID-19. The CDR3 DNA reads TGCGCCAGCAGCGTAGGGGGCCTTGGGAGCAATCAGCCCCAGCATTTT. Encoded protein: CASSVGGLGSNQPQHF.